These 9 T cell receptor beta chains were all obtained from the same sample, sequenced in a study of shared T cell receptors in the human thymus. TCRdb's table, derived via immunoSEQ multiplex PCR, lists solely in-frame clones and lacks some. This sample carries over 650,000 clones, around 87% of them seen once, and the ten largest clones take roughly 0.0086%. This sample was also put to use in a study of human thymus T cells.

Sample: thymocytes. These receptors came from a boy under three years old with a congenital heart defect.

V gene TRBV15 combines with J gene TRBJ2-5; D may be TRBD2 (5 bases). V lost 5 bases to trimming and J lost 3 bases, with 13 bases between them. Germline CDR1 reads LNHNV; CDR2 reads YYDKDF (reference sequence). The CDR3 sequence is 14 residues long. In DNA form, the CDR3 reads TGTGCCACCAGCGTAGGACTTGCAAAAGAGACCCAGTACTTC. This sequence encodes CATSVGLAKETQYF.

Only a few counts were recorded for this clone. The chain has TRBV5-3 and TRBJ2-1, with 7 bases aligning to TRBD2. TRBV5-3 is classed as an ORF, of uncertain function. The CDR3 contains 14 residues. Trimming removed 0 bases from V and 7 bases from J; junction bases left unmatched: 4. For the CDR3, the DNA is TGTGCCAGAAGCTTGGTCCTAGCGGCGAATGAGCAGTTCTTC. Amino acid sequence: CARSLVLAANEQFF.

This chain links TRBV7-2 with TRBJ2-1; TRBD2 agrees at 7 bases. V lost 2 bases to trimming and J lost 5 bases; unmatched junction nucleotides: 12. The CDR3 sequence is 17 residues long. The germline gives CDR1 SGHTA, CDR2 FQGNSA. CDR3 in DNA: TGTGCCAGCAGCTTACTGTCTCCAGCTAGCGGTAACAATGAGCAGTTCTTC. It specifies CASSLLSPASGNNEQFF. Combining the CDR3 with reference TRBV7-2 and TRBJ2-1 gives the whole variable domain GAGVSQSPSNKVTEKGKDVELRCDPISGHTALYWYRQSLGQGLEFLIYFQGNSAPDKSGLPSDRFSAERTGGSVSTLTIQRTQQEDSAVYLCASSLLSPASGNNEQFFGPGTRLTVL.

This clone was counted a few times. The same CDR3 is also encoded by other DNA sequences in this sample. This chain connects TRBV29-1 to TRBJ2-3; 14 bases map to TRBD2. The CDR3 is made up of 14 amino acids. Germline loops: CDR1 SQVTM, CDR2 ANQGSEA. V trimming: 6 bases; J trimming: 3 bases; junction bases outside the gene matches: 2. The CDR3 region is CSVGTSGRTDTQYF. The DNA of the CDR3 is TGCAGCGTAGGGACTAGCGGGAGAACAGATACGCAGTATTTT.

The J gene is TRBJ2-7, the V gene TRBV11-2, with D hard to call. Germline CDR1 is SGHAT and CDR2 is FQNNGV. The ends were cut back, 3 bases at V and 4 bases at J, with 7 bases in the middle. This CDR3 has 12 residues. CDR3 region: CASSFGLYEQYF. The CDR3 DNA is TGTGCCAGCAGCTTTGGCCTTTACGAGCAGTACTTC.

The chain couples TRBV12-5 to TRBJ1-4; 8 bases map to TRBD1. Germline CDR1 LGHNT, CDR2 FRNRAP. V lost 5 bases to trimming and J lost 7 bases; unmatched junction nucleotides: 9. The CDR3 has 15 residues. The CDR3 nucleotides read TGTGCTAGTGGTAACGACAGGGGAGACGGTGAAAAACTGTTTTTT. Protein product: CASGNDRGDGEKLFF.

The V and J genes are TRBV6-6 and TRBJ1-3, with D tentatively TRBD1 (6 bases). The V end was cut by 8 bases, the J end by 2 bases, with 19 bases between. CDR3 size: 16 residues. CDR1 and CDR2 from the germline V gene are MNHNY and SVGAGI (reference sequence). The CDR3 protein is CASAKGGVNPGNTIYF. The CDR3 DNA follows: TGTGCCAGCGCCAAAGGGGGGGTTAACCCTGGAAACACCATATATTTT.

In this sample, this clone turned up a few times. The V and J genes are TRBV7-2 and TRBJ2-1; the D gene is possibly TRBD2 (6 bases). CDR1 and CDR2 from the germline V gene are SGHTA and FQGNSA. V lost 2 bases and J lost 7, with 24 bases in between. This CDR3 spans 18 amino acids. The CDR3 bases are TGTGCCAGCAGCTTAAGTCCGATGGGGGGAGTGTGGGAAAATGAGCAGTTCTTC. Its translation is CASSLSPMGGVWENEQFF.

V is TRBV28 and J is TRBJ2-7, with 8 nucleotides matching TRBD1. This CDR3 region has 15 residues. Germline V gives CDR1 MDHEN, CDR2 SYDVKM. The junction had 7 bases not matched to a gene; V was cut back by 3 bases and J by 3 bases. The CDR3 is CASSFHSDRDYEQYF. For the CDR3, the DNA is TGTGCCAGCAGTTTTCATTCGGACAGGGACTACGAGCAGTACTTC.